This T cell receptor beta chain appears in the sequencing data of a study of blood T cell repertoires in COVID-19. For the study at large: The cDNA or gDNA used as material had been derived from T cells, B-cell-depleted T cells, or PBMCs.

Cohort 3 recovered donors had two negative PCRs, clearance, or symptom resolution. As originally analysed: Reference gene primers were amplified, and this amplification served to estimate nucleated cell counts. Profiled with immunoSEQ multiplex PCR; TCRdb holds only in-frame clones, not every one. V, J and clone size reflect that table, while D and trimming were determined from the DNA. The repertoire holds roughly 330,000 clones, with 86% as singletons. Deletions cut 4 bases from V and 5 bases from J, with 16 bases between. The CDR3 sequence is 15 residues long. The germline CDR1 and CDR2 sequences are SGHRS and YFSETQ.

The rearrangement joins TRBV5-1 to TRBJ2-1; a weak D match, TRBD1 (5 bases). The specimen sequenced was PBMCs or T cells enriched from blood (not recorded which). This clonotype originated in a woman aged 18-30 years who had recovered from COVID-19. CDR3 sequence (DNA): TGCGCCAGCAGCCCGGTAGTGGGGCCCAACAATGAGCAGTTCTTC. This sequence encodes CASSPVVGPNNEQFF.